The 15 T cell receptor beta chains given below trace back to one sample, sequenced in a study of T cell changes during pregnancy in multiple sclerosis. Repertoires were generated with immunoSEQ multiplex PCR, while TCRdb's copy carries only in-frame clones and drops some. Altogether 56,000 or so clones are present, roughly 90% being singletons, with the ten largest covering more than 1.5%. The sequencing here drew on peripheral blood, taken after pregnancy. Receptors were obtained from a female donor with multiple sclerosis, enrolled in a pregnancy study.

This clone was seen a single time. The CDR3 is CASSLSAGGLGTDTQYF. CDR3 coding DNA: TGCGCCAGCAGCTTGTCGGCGGGGGGCTTGGGGACAGATACGCAGTATTTT. The rearrangement links TRBV5-1 to TRBJ2-3, with 8 bases aligning to TRBD2. Germline assignment: CDR1 SGHRS and CDR2 YFSETQ. V dropped 1 base and J dropped 3; count of bases not matched to a gene: 10. CDR3 length equals 17 residues.

The genes are TRBV19 and TRBJ2-1; D is possibly TRBD2 (6 bases). CDR1 is LNHDA and CDR2 is SQIVND in the germline V gene (reference sequence). V dropped 1 base and J dropped 4 bases, with 17 bases sitting between them. This CDR3 has 17 residues. The CDR3 here is CASSIVEGLPLYNEQFF. Written as DNA, the CDR3 is TGTGCCAGTAGTATAGTTGAAGGACTACCCCTATACAATGAGCAGTTCTTC.

DNA of the CDR3: TGCGCCAGCAGCCAACTAGGTGGGACAGGGGGCAACACAGATACGCAGTATTTT. Translating it yields CASSQLGGTGGNTDTQYF. The chain joins TRBV4-3 to TRBJ2-3; TRBD1 matches at 12 bases. The CDR3 has 18 residues. V trimming: 2 bases; J trimming: 2 bases; junction bases outside the gene matches: 8. CDR1 and CDR2 from the germline V gene are LGHNA and YSLEER.

The CDR3 DNA reads as TGTGCCAGCAGCGTTGACAGGAACACTGAAGCTTTCTTT. Translated, it gives CASSVDRNTEAFF. The rearrangement joins TRBV9 to TRBJ1-1, with D maybe TRBD1 (5 bases). Trimming left V 2 bases short and J 1 base short, with 6 bases between. The CDR3 runs to 13 residues. Looked up from germline, CDR1 is SGDLS and CDR2 is YYNGEE.

The V and J genes are TRBV4-3 and TRBJ2-1; 12 nucleotides align to TRBD2. CDR3 length equals 17 residues. With V trimmed by 4 bases and J by 3 bases, 7 bases remained unmatched. CDR1 and CDR2 from the germline V gene are LGHNA and YSLEER. CDR3: CASSPRLAGDLYNEQFF. The CDR3 nucleotides read TGCGCCAGCAGCCCGAGACTAGCGGGGGATCTCTACAATGAGCAGTTCTTC.

The J gene is TRBJ1-4, the V gene TRBV6-5; 7 bases are a match to TRBD1. J was trimmed by 6 bases and V by 2 bases; bases with no gene match: 3. Germline V gives CDR1 MNHEY, CDR2 SVGAGI. This CDR3 has 14 residues. In DNA form, the CDR3 reads TGTGCCAGCAGTTACCTCGGGACAGATGAAAAACTGTTTTTT. It yields the protein CASSYLGTDEKLFF.

The chain couples TRBV25-1 to TRBJ2-2, with 10 bases aligning to TRBD1. This CDR3 region has 17 residues. The J segment lost 6 bases and the V segment lost 3 bases, leaving 10 bases of the junction unmatched. The germline CDR1 and CDR2 sequences are MGHDK and SYGVNS. The CDR3 here is CASSDPFGTGAPGELFF. DNA for the CDR3: TGTGCCAGCAGTGACCCATTCGGGACAGGGGCTCCCGGGGAGCTGTTTTTT.

This clone was seen a few times. This chain links TRBV4-2 with TRBJ1-3; D gene ambiguous. Germline V gene data show CDR1 as LGHNA and CDR2 as YNFKEQ. Trimming left V 4 bases short and J 3 bases short, with 16 bases between. CDR3 length equals 16 residues. The CDR3 loop reads CASSLGRIVVGNTIYF. CDR3 sequence (DNA): TGTGCCAGCAGCCTTGGGAGGATCGTGGTTGGAAACACCATATATTTT.

The rearrangement joins TRBV7-9 to TRBJ1-1; D ambiguous. This CDR3 spans 12 amino acids. V lost 9 bases to trimming and J lost 10 bases, with 18 bases between them. In germline, CDR1 is SEHNR, CDR2 FQNEAQ (reference sequence). In DNA, the CDR3 is TGTGCCAGTTCTGCGAGGAGCTCGGGAGCTTTCTTT. This translates into CASSARSSGAFF.

The chain joins TRBV9 to TRBJ2-7; TRBD1 matches at 8 bases. The V and J ends lost 4 bases and 1 base, in that order; junction bases with no gene match: 10. The CDR3 is 16 residues long. Looked up from germline, CDR1 is SGDLS and CDR2 is YYNGEE. Written as DNA, the CDR3 is TGTGCCAGCAGCCCGAGTGGGACAGGCCGATCCTACGAGCAGTACTTC. This translates into CASSPSGTGRSYEQYF.

This rearrangement joins TRBV9 to TRBJ2-1; 11 nucleotides agree with TRBD1. Germline loops: CDR1 SGDLS, CDR2 YYNGEE. The V gene end was trimmed by 5 bases and the J gene end by 4 bases; junction bases not matched to a gene: 8. The length of the CDR3 is 16 residues. In DNA form, the CDR3 reads TGTGCCAGCAGTCTCGGGGACAGGGGGACGTACAATGAGCAGTTCTTC. This encodes CASSLGDRGTYNEQFF.

The chain combines TRBV5-1 with TRBJ1-1; a weak D match, TRBD1 (5 bases). Germline CDR1 is SGHRS and CDR2 is YFSETQ. CDR3 length: 14 residues. V was trimmed by 4 bases and J by 5 bases, leaving 15 bases between them. The CDR3 spells CASSPSGVGTEAFF. The CDR3 DNA reads as TGCGCCAGCAGCCCTTCGGGGGTAGGAACTGAAGCTTTCTTT.

V usage is TRBV5-6 and J usage is TRBJ1-6, with D maybe TRBD1 (5 bases). The CDR3 covers 15 residues. The V end lost 5 bases, the J end lost 8 bases, and 17 bases lay between the germline ends. Germline CDR1 SGHDT, CDR2 YYEEEE. The CDR3 region is CASRPGGAFYSPLHF. The CDR3 coding sequence is TGTGCCAGCAGGCCCGGGGGAGCTTTTTATTCACCCCTCCACTTT.

The rearrangement links TRBV11-3 to TRBJ1-1; the D is unclear. Germline assignment: CDR1 SGHNT and CDR2 YENEEA. V lost 5 bases and J 6 bases, leaving 13 bases between the germline ends. CDR3 size: 13 residues. CDR3 in DNA: TGTGCCAGCAGCCCTCGAACGAGCGCTGAAGCTTTCTTT. Protein product: CASSPRTSAEAFF.

The rearrangement uses TRBV30 and TRBJ2-3; TRBD1 matches 8 bases. Germline CDR1 is GTSNPN and CDR2 is SVGIG (reference sequence). The CDR3 is 14 amino acids. Unmatched junction bases numbered 7, after V lost 5 bases and J lost 3 bases. CDR3 DNA: TGTGCCTGGGACGTCGGACAGGGTACAGATACGCAGTATTTT. Encoded protein: CAWDVGQGTDTQYF.